Shown below are 9 T cell receptor beta chains from a single sample sequenced in a study of blood T cell repertoires in COVID-19. Method: immunoSEQ multiplex PCR; TCRdb's copy keeps in-frame clones and lacks some. Of 300,000 to 450,000 clones in the sample, around 86% are singletons; the top ten hold 3%. Sequenced material: peripheral blood. These TCRs come from a human donor in a cohort sampled during active COVID-19.

This sequence joins TRBV10-3 and TRBJ2-7, with unresolved D. V lost 2 bases and J lost 0, with 2 bases in between. Germline V gives CDR1 ENHRY, CDR2 SYGVKD. The CDR3 contains 12 residues. CDR3: CAISELSYEQYF. The CDR3 nucleotides are TGTGCCATCAGTGAGCTCTCCTACGAGCAGTACTTC.

The V call is TRBV7-6, the J call TRBJ1-4; no reliable D call. The CDR3 runs 15 residues. The germline V gene encodes CDR1 SGHVS and CDR2 FNYEAQ. V lost 1 base and J lost 3, with 9 bases in between. CDR3 sequence: CASSLGAGANEKLFF. For the CDR3, the DNA is TGTGCCAGCAGCTTAGGGGCCGGGGCTAATGAAAAACTGTTTTTT.

This rearrangement joins TRBV18 to TRBJ2-7; TRBD1 might be the D (5 bases). This CDR3 has 15 amino acids. Germline CDR1 and CDR2: KGHSH and LQKENI. V was cut by 3 bases and J by 0 bases, with 12 bases left in between. The CDR3 nucleotides read TGTGCCAGCTCACCCAGGGCCCAGAGCTCCTACGAGCAGTACTTC. Its translation: CASSPRAQSSYEQYF.

The chain carries TRBV13 and TRBJ2-3; 14 bases are shared with TRBD2. Germline assignment: CDR1 PRHDT and CDR2 FYEKMQ (reference sequence). The CDR3 runs 16 residues. Trimming removed 0 bases from V and 8 bases from J; junction bases left unmatched: 4. CDR3 sequence: CASSLGGLAGEVTQYF. Here the CDR3 DNA reads TGTGCCAGCAGCTTAGGGGGACTAGCGGGGGAAGTTACGCAGTATTTT.

The CDR3 DNA reads as TGTGCCAGCAGTAAGGACAGGGTCTATGGCTACACCTTC. Its translation: CASSKDRVYGYTF. The chain uses TRBV28 and TRBJ1-2, with 8 bases lining up with TRBD1. The germline CDR1 and CDR2 sequences are MDHEN and SYDVKM. CDR3 size: 13 residues. The junction had 3 bases not matched to a gene; V was cut back by 5 bases and J by 4 bases.

The chain uses TRBV29-1 and TRBJ2-1, with TRBD2 matching over 11 bases. After removal of 2 bases from V and 4 bases from J, the junction contained 16 bases not matched to a gene. There are 19 residues in the CDR3. Per germline, CDR1 SQVTM and CDR2 ANQGSEA. The chain's CDR3 is CSVEPWTGKVAGGYNEQFF. Written as DNA, the CDR3 is TGCAGCGTTGAACCCTGGACAGGGAAGGTAGCGGGAGGGTACAATGAGCAGTTCTTC.

The chain recombines TRBV5-1 with TRBJ2-5; TRBD1 aligns across 7 bases. The germline CDR1 and CDR2 sequences are SGHRS and YFSETQ. The CDR3 runs to 15 residues. V lost 4 bases, J lost 1 base, and 7 bases stayed unmatched. CDR3 residues: CASSLGTVSQETQYF. As DNA, the CDR3 is TGCGCCAGCAGCCTAGGGACAGTCAGCCAAGAGACCCAGTACTTC.

This clone was observed a handful of times. The chain uses TRBV4-1 and TRBJ1-5; 7 nucleotides line up with TRBD1. The germline V gene has CDR1 MGHRA and CDR2 YSYEKL. The CDR3 spans 17 residues. Trimming at V came to 4 bases and at J to 1 base, leaving 10 bases not matched to a gene. CDR3 nucleotides: TGCGCCAGCAGCCTACGATGGACAGGAAGCAGCAATCAGCCCCAGCATTTT. This encodes CASSLRWTGSSNQPQHF.

The chain combines TRBV29-1 with TRBJ1-3, with D unclear. V dropped 6 bases and J dropped 4 bases, with 13 bases sitting between them. Germline V lookup: CDR1 SQVTM, CDR2 ANQGSEA. The CDR3 is 13 amino acids. CDR3 coding DNA: TGCAGCGTGGCAACGACTTCCGGAAACACCATATATTTT. This translates into CSVATTSGNTIYF.